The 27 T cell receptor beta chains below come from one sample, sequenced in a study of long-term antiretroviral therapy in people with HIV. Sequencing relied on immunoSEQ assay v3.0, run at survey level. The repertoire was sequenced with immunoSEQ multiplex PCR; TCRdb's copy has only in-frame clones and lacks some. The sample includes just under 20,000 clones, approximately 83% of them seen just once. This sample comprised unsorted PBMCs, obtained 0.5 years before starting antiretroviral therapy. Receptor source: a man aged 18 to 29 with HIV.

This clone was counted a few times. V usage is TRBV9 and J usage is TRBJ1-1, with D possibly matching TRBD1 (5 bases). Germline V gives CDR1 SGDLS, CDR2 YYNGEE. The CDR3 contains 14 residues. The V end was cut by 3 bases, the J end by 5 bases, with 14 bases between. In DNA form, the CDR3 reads TGTGCCAGCAGCGGTGACGGGGCCCTGACTGAAGCTTTCTTT. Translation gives CASSGDGALTEAFF.

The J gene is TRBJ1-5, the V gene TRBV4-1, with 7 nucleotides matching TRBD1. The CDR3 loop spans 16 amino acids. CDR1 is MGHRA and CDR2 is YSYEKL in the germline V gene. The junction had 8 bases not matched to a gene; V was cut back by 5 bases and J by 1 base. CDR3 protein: CASSSIQGRSNQPQHF. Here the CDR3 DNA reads TGCGCCAGCAGCTCAATACAGGGGCGAAGCAATCAGCCCCAGCATTTT.

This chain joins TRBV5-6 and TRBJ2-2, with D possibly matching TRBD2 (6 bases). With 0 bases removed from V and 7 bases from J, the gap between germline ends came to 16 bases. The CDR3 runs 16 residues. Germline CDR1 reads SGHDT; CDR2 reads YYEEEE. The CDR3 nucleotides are TGTGCCAGCAGCTTGGACGGGGAGGAGGGTAACGGGGAGCTGTTTTTT. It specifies CASSLDGEEGNGELFF.

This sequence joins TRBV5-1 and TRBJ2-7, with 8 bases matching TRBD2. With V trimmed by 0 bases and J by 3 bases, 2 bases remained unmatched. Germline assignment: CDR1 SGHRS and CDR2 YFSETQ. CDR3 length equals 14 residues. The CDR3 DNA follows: TGCGCCAGCAGCTTGGGTGCGGGGGGCTACGAGCAGTACTTC. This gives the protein CASSLGAGGYEQYF.

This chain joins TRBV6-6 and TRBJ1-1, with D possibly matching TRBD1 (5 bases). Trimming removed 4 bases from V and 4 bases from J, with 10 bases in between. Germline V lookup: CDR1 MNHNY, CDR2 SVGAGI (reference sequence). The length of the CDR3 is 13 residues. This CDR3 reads CASSWLGTTEAFF. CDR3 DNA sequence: TGTGCCAGCAGTTGGTTGGGGACCACTGAAGCTTTCTTT.

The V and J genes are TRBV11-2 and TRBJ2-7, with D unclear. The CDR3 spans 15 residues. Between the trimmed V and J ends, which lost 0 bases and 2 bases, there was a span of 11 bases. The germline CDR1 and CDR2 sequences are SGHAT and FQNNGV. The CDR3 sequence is CASSLEPKATYEQYF. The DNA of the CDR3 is TGTGCCAGCAGCTTAGAGCCAAAGGCGACCTACGAGCAGTACTTC.

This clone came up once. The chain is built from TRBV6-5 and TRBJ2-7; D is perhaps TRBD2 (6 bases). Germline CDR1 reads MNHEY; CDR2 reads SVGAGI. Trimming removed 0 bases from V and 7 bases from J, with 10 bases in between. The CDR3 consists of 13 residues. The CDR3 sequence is CASSYSNGGEQYF. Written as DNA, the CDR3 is TGTGCCAGCAGTTACTCGAATGGGGGGGAGCAGTACTTC.

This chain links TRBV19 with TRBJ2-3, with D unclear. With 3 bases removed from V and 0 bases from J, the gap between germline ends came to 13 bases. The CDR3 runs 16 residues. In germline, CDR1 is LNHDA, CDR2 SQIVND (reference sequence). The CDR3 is CASSMIPGTSTDTQYF. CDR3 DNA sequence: TGTGCCAGTAGTATGATCCCGGGTACTAGCACAGATACGCAGTATTTT.

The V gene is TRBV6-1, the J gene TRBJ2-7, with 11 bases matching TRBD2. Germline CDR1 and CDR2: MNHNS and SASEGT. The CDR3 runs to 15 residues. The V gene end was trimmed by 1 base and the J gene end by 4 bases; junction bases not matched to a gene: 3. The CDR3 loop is CASSEDLAGGYEQYF. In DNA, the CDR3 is TGTGCCAGCAGTGAAGATCTAGCGGGAGGTTACGAGCAGTACTTC.

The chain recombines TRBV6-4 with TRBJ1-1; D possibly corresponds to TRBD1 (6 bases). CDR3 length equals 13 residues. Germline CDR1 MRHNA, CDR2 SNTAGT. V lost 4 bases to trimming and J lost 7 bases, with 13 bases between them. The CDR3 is CASSAGQNGEAFF. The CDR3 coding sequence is TGTGCCAGCAGTGCCGGACAGAACGGTGAAGCTTTCTTT.

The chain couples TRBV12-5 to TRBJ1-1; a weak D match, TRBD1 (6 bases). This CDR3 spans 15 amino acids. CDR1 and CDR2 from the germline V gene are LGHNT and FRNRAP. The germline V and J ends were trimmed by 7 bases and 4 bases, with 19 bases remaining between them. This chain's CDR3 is CASAPPTGMATEAFF. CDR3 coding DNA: TGTGCTAGTGCCCCACCGACAGGCATGGCCACTGAAGCTTTCTTT. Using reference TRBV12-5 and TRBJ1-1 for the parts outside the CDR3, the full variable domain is DARVTQTPRHKVTEMGQEVTMRCQPILGHNTVFWYRQTMMQGLELLAYFRNRAPLDDSGMPKDRFSAEMPDATLATLKIQPSEPRDSAVYFCASAPPTGMATEAFFGQGTRLTVV.

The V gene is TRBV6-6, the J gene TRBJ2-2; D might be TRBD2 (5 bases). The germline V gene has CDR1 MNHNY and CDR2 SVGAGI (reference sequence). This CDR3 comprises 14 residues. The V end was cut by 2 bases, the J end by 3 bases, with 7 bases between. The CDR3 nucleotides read TGTGCCAGCAGTTACCGGGGAGACACCGGGGAGCTGTTTTTT. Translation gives CASSYRGDTGELFF.

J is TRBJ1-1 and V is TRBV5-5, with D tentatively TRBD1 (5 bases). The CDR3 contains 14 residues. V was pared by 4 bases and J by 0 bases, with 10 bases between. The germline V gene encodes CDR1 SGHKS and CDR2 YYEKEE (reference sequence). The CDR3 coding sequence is TGTGCCAGCAGCCGGGGGGTTTTGAACACTGAAGCTTTCTTT. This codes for CASSRGVLNTEAFF.

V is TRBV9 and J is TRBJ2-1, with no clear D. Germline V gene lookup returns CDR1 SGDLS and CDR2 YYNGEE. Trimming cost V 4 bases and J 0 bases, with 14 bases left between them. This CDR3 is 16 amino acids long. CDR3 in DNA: TGTGCCAGCAGCTTGGACGTCTCGAGCTCCTACAATGAGCAGTTCTTC. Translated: CASSLDVSSSYNEQFF.

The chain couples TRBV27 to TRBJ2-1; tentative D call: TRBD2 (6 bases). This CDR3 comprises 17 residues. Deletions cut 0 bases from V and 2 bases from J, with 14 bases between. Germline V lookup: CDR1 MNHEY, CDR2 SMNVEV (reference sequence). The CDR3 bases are TGTGCCAGCAGTTTATCGGCAGGCGGGACCGCCTACAATGAGCAGTTCTTC. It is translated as CASSLSAGGTAYNEQFF.

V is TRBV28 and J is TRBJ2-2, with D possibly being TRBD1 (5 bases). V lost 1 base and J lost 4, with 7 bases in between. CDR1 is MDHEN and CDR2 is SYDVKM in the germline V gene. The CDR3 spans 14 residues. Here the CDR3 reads CASSLLGATGELFF. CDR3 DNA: TGTGCCAGCAGTTTATTAGGGGCCACCGGGGAGCTGTTTTTT.

The CDR3 DNA follows: TGTGCCAGCAGCGTAGGGAACAGTCAGACTGAGCAGTTCTTC. Amino acids: CASSVGNSQTEQFF. The V call is TRBV9, the J call TRBJ2-1; D is ambiguous. Per germline, CDR1 SGDLS and CDR2 YYNGEE. With 0 bases removed from V and 9 bases from J, the gap between germline ends came to 13 bases. This CDR3 has 14 amino acids.

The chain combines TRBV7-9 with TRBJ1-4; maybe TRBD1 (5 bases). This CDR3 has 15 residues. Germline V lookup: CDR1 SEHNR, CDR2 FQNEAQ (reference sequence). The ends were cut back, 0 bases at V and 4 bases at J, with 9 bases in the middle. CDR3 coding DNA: TGTGCCAGCAGCTTAGCCAGGGAGGTTAATGAAAAACTGTTTTTT. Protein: CASSLAREVNEKLFF.

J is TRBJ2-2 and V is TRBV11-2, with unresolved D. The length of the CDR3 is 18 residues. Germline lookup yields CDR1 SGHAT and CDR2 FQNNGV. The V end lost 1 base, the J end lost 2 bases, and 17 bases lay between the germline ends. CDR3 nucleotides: TGTGCCAGCAGCTTAGTCGTGCGACATGTCATAAACACCGGGGAGCTGTTTTTT. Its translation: CASSLVVRHVINTGELFF.

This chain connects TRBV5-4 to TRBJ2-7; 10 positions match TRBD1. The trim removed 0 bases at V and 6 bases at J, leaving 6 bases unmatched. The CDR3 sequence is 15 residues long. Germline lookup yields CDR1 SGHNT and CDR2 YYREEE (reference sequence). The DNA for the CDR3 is TGTGCCAGCAGCTTGGCCCCGGGACAGGGGATCGAGCAGTACTTC. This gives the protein CASSLAPGQGIEQYF.

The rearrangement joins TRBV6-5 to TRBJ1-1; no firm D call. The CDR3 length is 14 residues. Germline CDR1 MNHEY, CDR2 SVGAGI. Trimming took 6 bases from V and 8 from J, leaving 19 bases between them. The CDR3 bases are TGTGCCAGCAGCGGGTTTAGAGGGCAGAGGGAAGCTTTCTTT. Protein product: CASSGFRGQREAFF.

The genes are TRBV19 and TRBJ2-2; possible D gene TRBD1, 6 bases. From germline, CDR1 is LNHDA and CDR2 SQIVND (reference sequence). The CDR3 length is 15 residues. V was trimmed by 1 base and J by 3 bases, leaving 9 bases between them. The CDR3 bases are TGTGCCAGTAGTATAGCAGGGGCGGACACCGGGGAGCTGTTTTTT. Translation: CASSIAGADTGELFF.

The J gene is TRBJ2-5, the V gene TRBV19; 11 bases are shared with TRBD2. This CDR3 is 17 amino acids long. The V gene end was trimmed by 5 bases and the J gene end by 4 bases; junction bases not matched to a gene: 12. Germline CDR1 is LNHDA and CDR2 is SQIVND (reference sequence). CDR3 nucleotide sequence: TGTGCCAGTAGTCCCGCGGGGCTAGCGGGAGGAGGAGAGACCCAGTACTTC. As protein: CASSPAGLAGGGETQYF.

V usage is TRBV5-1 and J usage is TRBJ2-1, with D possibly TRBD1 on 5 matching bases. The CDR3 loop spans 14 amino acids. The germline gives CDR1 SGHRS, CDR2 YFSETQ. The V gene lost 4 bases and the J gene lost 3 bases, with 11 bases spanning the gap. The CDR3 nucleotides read TGCGCCAGCAGCGCCGCAGGGAACTACAATGAGCAGTTCTTC. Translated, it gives CASSAAGNYNEQFF.

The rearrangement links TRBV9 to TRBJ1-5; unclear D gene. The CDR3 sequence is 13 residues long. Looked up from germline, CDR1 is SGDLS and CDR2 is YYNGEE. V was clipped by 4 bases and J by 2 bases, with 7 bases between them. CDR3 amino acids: CASSPVGNQPQHF. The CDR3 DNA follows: TGTGCCAGCAGCCCAGTTGGCAATCAGCCCCAGCATTTT.

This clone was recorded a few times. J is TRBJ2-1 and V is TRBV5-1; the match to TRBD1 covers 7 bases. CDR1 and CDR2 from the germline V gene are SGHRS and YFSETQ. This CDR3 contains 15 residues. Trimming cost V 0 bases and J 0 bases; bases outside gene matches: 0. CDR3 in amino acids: CASSLGQGSYNEQFF. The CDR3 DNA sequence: TGCGCCAGCAGCTTGGGACAGGGCTCCTACAATGAGCAGTTCTTC.

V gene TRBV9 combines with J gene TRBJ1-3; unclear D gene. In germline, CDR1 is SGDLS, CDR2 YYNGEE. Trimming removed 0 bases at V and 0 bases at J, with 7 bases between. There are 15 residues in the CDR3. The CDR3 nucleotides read TGTGCCAGCAGCGTAGCAGGCTACTCTGGAAACACCATATATTTT. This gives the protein CASSVAGYSGNTIYF.